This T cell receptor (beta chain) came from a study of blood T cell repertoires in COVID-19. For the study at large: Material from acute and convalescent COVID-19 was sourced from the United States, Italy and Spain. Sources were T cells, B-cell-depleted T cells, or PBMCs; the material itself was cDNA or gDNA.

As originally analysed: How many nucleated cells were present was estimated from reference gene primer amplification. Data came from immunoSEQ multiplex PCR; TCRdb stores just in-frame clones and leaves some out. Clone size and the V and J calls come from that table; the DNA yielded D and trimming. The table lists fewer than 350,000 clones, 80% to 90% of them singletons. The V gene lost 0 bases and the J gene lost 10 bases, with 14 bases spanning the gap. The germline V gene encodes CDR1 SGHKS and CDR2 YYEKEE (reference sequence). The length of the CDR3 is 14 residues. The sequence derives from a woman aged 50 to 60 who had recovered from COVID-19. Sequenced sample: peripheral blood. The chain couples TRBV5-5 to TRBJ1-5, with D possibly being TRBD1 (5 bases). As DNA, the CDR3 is TGTGCCAGCAGCTTGGACAGGCAAGAATACCCCCAGCATTTT. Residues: CASSLDRQEYPQHF.